The present T cell receptor beta chain was sequenced within a study of blood T cell repertoires in COVID-19. At the level of the study: Acute and convalescent COVID-19 samples came from the United States, Italy and Spain. The cDNA or gDNA used as material had been derived from T cells, B-cell-depleted T cells, or PBMCs.

Per germline, CDR1 KGHSH and CDR2 LQKENI. The CDR3 spans 14 residues. The ends lost 4 bases at V and 3 bases at J; junction bases unmatched: 3. As originally analysed: Reference gene primers were amplified, and this amplification served to estimate nucleated cell counts. The table came from immunoSEQ multiplex PCR; TCRdb's copy has only in-frame clones and leaves some out. The V and J calls and clone size were taken over from that table, and D and trimming were inferred from the DNA. The sample comprises about 90,000 clones, about 86% of which are singletons, and about 6.3% rests with the top ten. Sequencing input: peripheral blood. The rearrangement joins TRBV18 to TRBJ2-3; 8 bases map to TRBD1. This receptor was obtained from a man aged 60-69 years with acute or convalescent COVID-19. The CDR3 is CASSRGQGTDTQYF. CDR3 nucleotide sequence: TGTGCCAGCTCACGAGGACAGGGTACAGATACGCAGTATTTT.